Listed here are 31 T cell receptor beta chains from one sample, sequenced in a study of shared T cell receptors in the human thymus. The assay was immunoSEQ multiplex PCR, and TCRdb's table has in-frame clones only and misses some. The sample has more than 550,000 clones, 80% to 90% seen once. These same data were also listed under a study on human thymus T cells.

Sequenced: thymocytes. The source is a boy under two years old with a congenital heart defect.

The chain recombines TRBV5-8 with TRBJ2-2; 9 nucleotides line up with TRBD1. The J segment lost 6 bases and the V segment lost 10 bases, leaving 7 bases of the junction unmatched. Germline CDR1 reads SGHTS; CDR2 reads YDEGEE. The CDR3 runs 13 residues. As DNA, the CDR3 is TGTGCCCCGGGGGGACAGGGATCCGGGGAGCTGTTTTTT. This gives the protein CAPGGQGSGELFF.

This rearrangement joins TRBV27 to TRBJ2-7; D possibly corresponds to TRBD2 (5 bases). The CDR3 runs to 15 residues. CDR1 and CDR2 (germline): MNHEY, SMNVEV (reference sequence). V lost 10 bases and J 3 bases, leaving 22 bases between the germline ends. CDR3 nucleotide sequence: TGTGCCACCTCCTCCGGCCGGGCGGGTGGCTACGAGCAGTACTTC. Protein product: CATSSGRAGGYEQYF.

This rearrangement joins TRBV10-2 to TRBJ2-2; possibly TRBD2 for D (6 bases). In germline, CDR1 is WSHSY, CDR2 SAAADI. The CDR3 has 17 amino acids. Trimming stripped 4 bases from V and 1 base from J, with 16 bases between. In DNA, the CDR3 is TGCGCCAGCAGTGCTGGAAGTCGGACTAAGAACACCGGGGAGCTGTTTTTT. Its translation is CASSAGSRTKNTGELFF.

This clone occurred once. CDR3 in amino acids: CASSSGGGQGKNTEAFF. Written as DNA, the CDR3 is TGTGCCAGTAGTAGCGGGGGCGGACAGGGTAAGAACACTGAAGCTTTCTTT. This chain uses TRBV19 with TRBJ1-1; TRBD1 matches 8 bases. Germline V gene lookup returns CDR1 LNHDA and CDR2 SQIVND (reference sequence). The CDR3 is 17 residues long. V lost 4 bases and J lost 1; bases outside the gene matches: 11.

The CDR3 loop reads CASSCGLFTTYEQYF. The DNA for the CDR3 is TGTGCCAGCAGTTGCGGACTATTCACGACCTACGAGCAGTACTTC. The V call is TRBV6-4, the J call TRBJ2-7, with D perhaps TRBD2 (6 bases). Trimming removed 5 bases at V and 2 bases at J, with 16 bases between. The V gene's germline CDR1 is MRHNA and CDR2 SNTAGT. The CDR3 has 15 residues.

This sequence joins TRBV12-5 and TRBJ2-5; TRBD1 matches at 7 bases. CDR1 is LGHNT, CDR2 FRNRAP, per germline. This CDR3 contains 16 residues. V shed 1 base, J shed 2 bases, and the junction held 7 bases outside the gene matches. The CDR3 reads CASGLAPGTEQETQYF. CDR3 sequence (DNA): TGTGCTAGTGGTTTGGCACCCGGGACAGAACAAGAGACCCAGTACTTC.

This chain links TRBV28 with TRBJ2-1; TRBD2 matches at 7 bases. Trimming removed 1 base from V and 0 bases from J; junction bases left unmatched: 12. Germline V gene sequence: CDR1 MDHEN, CDR2 SYDVKM. CDR3 length equals 19 residues. The CDR3 loop reads CASSLSRLAATTSYNEQFF. The CDR3 bases are TGTGCCAGCAGTTTATCTCGGCTAGCGGCTACAACCTCCTACAATGAGCAGTTCTTC.

V and J are TRBV4-3 and TRBJ2-1; 8 bases are shared with TRBD2. Losses at the gene ends were 1 base for V and 7 bases for J; bases not matched to a gene: 12. Germline V gene sequence: CDR1 LGHNA, CDR2 YSLEER. The CDR3 loop spans 17 amino acids. The CDR3 loop reads CASSQVFSSGSRNEQFF. The CDR3 nucleotides read TGCGCCAGCAGCCAAGTTTTTTCCAGCGGGAGTCGGAATGAGCAGTTCTTC.

V gene TRBV29-1 combines with J gene TRBJ2-1; D possibly corresponds to TRBD1 (7 bases). Germline V gene lookup returns CDR1 SQVTM and CDR2 ANQGSEA. CDR3 length: 16 residues. Trimming stripped 7 bases from V and 0 bases from J, with 19 bases between. CDR3 DNA sequence: TGCAGCGACTGCTCCCCAGGGGGGCACTCCTACAATGAGCAGTTCTTC. Amino acid sequence: CSDCSPGGHSYNEQFF.

V and J are TRBV19 and TRBJ1-2, with D unclear. Trimming took off 8 bases at V and 8 bases at J, with 36 bases between the two ends. This CDR3 has 19 amino acids. The germline V gene encodes CDR1 LNHDA and CDR2 SQIVND (reference sequence). The CDR3 here is CASGRTQKEGPSDKWGYTF. As DNA, the CDR3 is TGTGCCAGTGGAAGAACACAGAAAGAGGGTCCAAGCGATAAATGGGGCTACACCTTC.

The chain recombines TRBV4-3 with TRBJ2-4, with D tentatively TRBD2 (5 bases). Trimming cost V 0 bases and J 1 base, with 16 bases left between them. Germline V gene lookup returns CDR1 LGHNA and CDR2 YSLEER. The CDR3 has 18 residues. CDR3 nucleotides: TGCGCCAGCAGCCAAGATCGAACCCAAAGGGAGGCCAAAAACATTCAGTACTTC. It translates to CASSQDRTQREAKNIQYF.

The chain links TRBV5-6 to TRBJ2-3; 14 bases agree with TRBD2. V was pared by 0 bases and J by 2 bases, with 5 bases of the junction left unmatched. The CDR3 has 18 residues. Germline lookup yields CDR1 SGHDT and CDR2 YYEEEE. The CDR3: CASSLAGTSGRVTDTQYF. CDR3 coding DNA: TGTGCCAGCAGCTTGGCCGGGACTAGCGGGAGAGTCACAGATACGCAGTATTTT.

The chain links TRBV10-3 to TRBJ2-7, with D perhaps TRBD1 (6 bases). The germline gives CDR1 ENHRY, CDR2 SYGVKD. The CDR3 is 14 amino acids. V was trimmed by 7 bases and J by 0 bases, leaving 13 bases between them. The CDR3 region has the DNA TGTGCCATCATGACAGGACCCAGCTCCTACGAGCAGTACTTC. Translated: CAIMTGPSSYEQYF.

In its sample, this clone was seen once. The chain is built from TRBV7-6 and TRBJ2-1; 9 positions agree with TRBD2. The CDR3 sequence is 17 residues long. The germline V gene encodes CDR1 SGHVS and CDR2 FNYEAQ. V dropped 5 bases and J dropped 0; count of bases not matched to a gene: 8. CDR3 DNA: TGTGCCAGCAGCCTGACTAGCGGAGCCGGCTCCTACAATGAGCAGTTCTTC. Its protein is CASSLTSGAGSYNEQFF.

The genes are TRBV6-1 and TRBJ1-2; D is undetermined. Germline CDR1 reads MNHNS; CDR2 reads SASEGT. The length of the CDR3 is 11 residues. Trimming removed 11 bases at V and 8 bases at J, with 15 bases between. The CDR3 region has the DNA TGTGCCGGCCGGGGAGAGGGCGGCTACACCTTC. Its protein product is CAGRGEGGYTF.

This clone was counted between two and nine times. This chain joins TRBV7-2 and TRBJ2-7; 11 bases line up with TRBD2. Germline V gene lookup returns CDR1 SGHTA and CDR2 FQGNSA. V lost 3 bases, J lost 1 base, and 2 bases stayed unmatched. The CDR3 covers 15 residues. The CDR3 reads CASSFTSGRSYEQYF. The CDR3 DNA sequence: TGTGCCAGCAGCTTTACTAGCGGGAGATCCTACGAGCAGTACTTC.

In the case of this clone: The same CDR3 also results from other DNA sequences found in this sample. The chain has TRBV27 and TRBJ2-4; a weak D match, TRBD2 (5 bases). The CDR3 has 16 amino acids. Germline assignment: CDR1 MNHEY and CDR2 SMNVEV (reference sequence). Deletions cut 2 bases from V and 1 base from J, with 12 bases between. CDR3 amino acids: CASSLRRGLAKNIQYF. The CDR3 region has the DNA TGTGCCAGCAGTTTAAGGCGAGGGTTGGCCAAAAACATTCAGTACTTC.

V usage is TRBV9 and J usage is TRBJ2-2; D perhaps matches TRBD2 (6 bases). Germline V lookup: CDR1 SGDLS, CDR2 YYNGEE. V dropped 7 bases and J dropped 0 bases, with 13 bases sitting between them. There are 15 residues in the CDR3. The CDR3 sequence is CASCLGLPNTGELFF. CDR3 nucleotides: TGTGCCAGCTGTCTAGGACTACCGAACACCGGGGAGCTGTTTTTT.

J is TRBJ2-5 and V is TRBV5-6; 10 bases line up with TRBD2. Germline trimming cut 0 bases from V and 3 bases from J; bases unmatched to any gene: 14. The germline CDR1 and CDR2 sequences are SGHDT and YYEEEE. The CDR3 is 19 residues long. CDR3 in DNA: TGTGCCAGCAGCTTGGCCGTGCTAGCGGGGGTGGGGGGAGAAGAGACCCAGTACTTC. This translates into CASSLAVLAGVGGEETQYF.

With respect to this clone: The germline gene is not matched at one end of the junction; a read error may be the cause. Distinct nucleotide sequences in the sample also encode this CDR3. In nucleotides, the CDR3 is TGTGCCAGCAGCTTAATGGGAAAACAGGGGGCCTACGAGCAGTACTTT. Protein product: CASSLMGKQGAYEQYF. This chain connects TRBV7-2 to TRBJ2-7, with 9 bases that match TRBD1. The CDR3 loop spans 16 amino acids. CDR1 is SGHTA and CDR2 is FQGNSA in the germline V gene.

This clone appeared a single time. The CDR3 region has the DNA TGCAGCGTTGTAGGACGGACAGGGAGTAGGGATAGCAATCAGCCCCAGCATTTT. Translation: CSVVGRTGSRDSNQPQHF. The chain has TRBV29-1 and TRBJ1-5; 8 bases agree with TRBD1. This CDR3 is built from 18 residues. Trimming removed 4 bases from V and 0 bases from J; junction bases left unmatched: 14. Per the germline V gene, CDR1 is SQVTM and CDR2 is ANQGSEA.

This chain links TRBV4-2 with TRBJ1-1, with TRBD1 matching over 7 bases. Germline-derived CDR1 and CDR2 are LGHNA and YNFKEQ. Trimming took 6 bases from V and 2 from J; bases not matched to a gene: 3. The CDR3 totals 13 residues. The CDR3 nucleotides are TGTGCCAGCAGGACAGGGATCAACACTGAAGCTTTCTTT. Its translation: CASRTGINTEAFF.

The rearrangement links TRBV6-5 to TRBJ1-6; D is unresolved. Trimming took 6 bases from V and 13 from J, leaving 22 bases between them. The CDR3 runs to 15 residues. Germline CDR1 is MNHEY and CDR2 is SVGAGI. The CDR3, as DNA: TGTGCCAGCAGCCCTCGCGGGCACGGCGTTCGGCCCCTCCACTTT. Translated: CASSPRGHGVRPLHF.

This CDR3 reads CASSFSGIGKSSGNTIYF. The CDR3 nucleotides are TGTGCCAGCAGCTTTTCGGGGATAGGGAAGAGCTCTGGAAACACCATATATTTT. The rearrangement joins TRBV11-2 to TRBJ1-3, with unresolved D. Germline V gene sequence: CDR1 SGHAT, CDR2 FQNNGV. The CDR3 extends over 18 amino acids. Between the trimmed V and J ends, which lost 3 bases and 0 bases, there was a span of 18 bases.

This clone has only a few counts. The V call is TRBV4-1, the J call TRBJ1-1; no firm D call. The CDR3 loop spans 14 amino acids. Trimming removed 3 bases from V and 2 bases from J, with 10 bases in between. Germline CDR1 and CDR2: MGHRA and YSYEKL. The CDR3 nucleotides are TGCGCCAGCAGCCAGGAGGCGTTTAACACTGAAGCTTTCTTT. Residues: CASSQEAFNTEAFF.

CDR3: CAWSVGGNTEAFF. CDR3 in DNA: TGTGCCTGGAGTGTAGGAGGGAACACTGAAGCTTTCTTT. The V and J genes are TRBV30 and TRBJ1-1, with D uncertain. Germline V CDR1 and CDR2: GTSNPN, SVGIG (reference sequence). Trimming took off 0 bases at V and 1 base at J, with 6 bases between the two ends. The CDR3 has 13 residues.

This sequence joins TRBV5-4 and TRBJ2-3, with TRBD1 matching over 7 bases. Trimming cost V 10 bases and J 6 bases; bases outside gene matches: 8. There are 12 residues in the CDR3. Germline V gives CDR1 SGHNT, CDR2 YYREEE (reference sequence). In DNA form, the CDR3 reads TGTGCCGCCCGGGACAGTGTTGATACGCAGTATTTT. Translating it yields CAARDSVDTQYF.

This rearrangement joins TRBV25-1 to TRBJ2-1; perhaps TRBD1 as D (6 bases). This CDR3 comprises 15 residues. V dropped 6 bases and J dropped 0 bases, with 12 bases sitting between them. The germline V gene encodes CDR1 MGHDK and CDR2 SYGVNS. The CDR3 DNA reads as TGTGCCAGCAGAATAACAGGGAGCTCCTACAATGAGCAGTTCTTC. Protein sequence: CASRITGSSYNEQFF.

The chain recombines TRBV7-9 with TRBJ1-1; 8 positions match TRBD1. Germline CDR1 and CDR2: SEHNR and FQNEAQ (reference sequence). The CDR3 is made up of 18 amino acids. V shed 5 bases and J 6 bases; nucleotides not matched to a gene: 20. CDR3 region: CASSPPPLRTGRFAEAFF. Here the CDR3 DNA reads TGTGCCAGCAGCCCTCCTCCCTTGAGGACAGGGCGGTTCGCTGAAGCTTTCTTT.

The chain couples TRBV27 to TRBJ2-7; TRBD2 might be the D (5 bases). Germline loops: CDR1 MNHEY, CDR2 SMNVEV (reference sequence). CDR3 size: 14 residues. Between the trimmed V and J ends, which lost 2 bases and 2 bases, there was a span of 10 bases. Here the CDR3 reads CASSLVNGTYEQYF. The CDR3 nucleotides are TGTGCCAGCAGTTTAGTAAACGGGACCTACGAGCAGTACTTC.

This clone was detected only once. V usage is TRBV6-5 and J usage is TRBJ1-4, with 8 bases matching TRBD1. With V trimmed by 7 bases and J by 6 bases, 10 bases remained unmatched. Germline CDR1 and CDR2: MNHEY and SVGAGI. CDR3 length equals 15 residues. In DNA form, the CDR3 reads TGTGCCAGCAAATCAACGGGGACAGGTGATGAAAAACTGTTTTTT. It specifies CASKSTGTGDEKLFF.